These 24 T cell receptor beta chains originate from one sample sequenced in a study of blood T cell repertoires in COVID-19. Profiled with immunoSEQ multiplex PCR; TCRdb holds only in-frame clones, not every one. Seen here are roughly 20,000 clones, over 90% observed once, and the top ten hold roughly 4%. Material: peripheral blood. The receptors derive from a woman between 50 and 59 years old with active COVID-19.

The chain recombines TRBV3-1 (or the pseudogene TRBV3-2) with TRBJ2-3, with D unclear. The V gene's germline CDR1 is LGHDT and CDR2 YNNKEL (reference sequence). V shed 0 bases and J shed 2 bases, with 12 bases lying between them. CDR3 length: 16 residues. In DNA, the CDR3 is TGTGCCAGCAGCCAAGAGGAGCTAGGCCTCACAGATACGCAGTATTTT. It codes for CASSQEELGLTDTQYF.

The J gene is TRBJ1-1, the V gene TRBV6-5; maybe TRBD1 (5 bases). The CDR3 extends over 16 amino acids. V was shortened by 2 bases and J by 0 bases, with 13 bases between the two germline ends. Germline V gives CDR1 MNHEY, CDR2 SVGAGI. Written as DNA, the CDR3 is TGTGCCAGCAGTTACGCCCAGGGACTCCTGAACACTGAAGCTTTCTTT. It specifies CASSYAQGLLNTEAFF.

J is TRBJ2-7 and V is TRBV6-6, with D unresolved. V was cut by 6 bases and J by 5 bases, with 11 bases left in between. The CDR3 runs to 12 residues. Germline V gene sequence: CDR1 MNHNY, CDR2 SVGAGI (reference sequence). CDR3 residues: CASSLKSDEQYF. As DNA, the CDR3 is TGTGCCAGCAGCCTTAAATCCGACGAGCAGTACTTC.

The chain carries TRBV11-2 and TRBJ1-1; 7 bases map to TRBD1. CDR1 is SGHAT and CDR2 is FQNNGV in the germline V gene. This CDR3 comprises 14 residues. Losses at the gene ends were 5 bases for V and 5 bases for J; bases not matched to a gene: 8. CDR3 region: CASSPTGVGTEAFF. CDR3 bases: TGTGCCAGCAGCCCTACAGGGGTTGGAACTGAAGCTTTCTTT.

The genes are TRBV28 and TRBJ2-7, with 9 positions matching TRBD1. The CDR3 has 16 amino acids. J gave up 4 bases and V 6 bases, and 13 bases lay outside the gene matches. Germline loops: CDR1 MDHEN, CDR2 SYDVKM. The CDR3 region is CASRTGWRTGDYEQYF. CDR3 bases: TGTGCCAGCAGGACCGGTTGGAGGACAGGGGATTACGAGCAGTACTTC.

This chain connects TRBV3-1 (or the pseudogene TRBV3-2) to TRBJ2-7; TRBD2 agrees at 7 bases. Germline V gene data show CDR1 as LGHDT and CDR2 as YNNKEL (reference sequence). V shed 1 base, J shed 2 bases, and the junction held 8 bases outside the gene matches. This CDR3 is built from 16 residues. The CDR3 loop is CASSQGSGTTTYEQYF. CDR3 DNA sequence: TGTGCCAGCAGCCAAGGAAGTGGGACTACGACCTACGAGCAGTACTTC.

V gene TRBV19 combines with J gene TRBJ1-4, with 11 bases matching TRBD1. The CDR3 covers 15 residues. Trimming removed 5 bases from V and 7 bases from J; junction bases left unmatched: 6. The V gene's germline CDR1 is LNHDA and CDR2 SQIVND (reference sequence). The CDR3 nucleotides are TGTGCCAGTAGTCCGCGGACAGGGGGCTCTGAAAAACTGTTTTTT. It specifies CASSPRTGGSEKLFF.

CDR3 amino acids: CASMRTSGRREQFF. Written as DNA, the CDR3 is TGTGCCAGCATGCGGACTAGCGGGAGAAGAGAGCAGTTCTTC. This chain links TRBV2 with TRBJ2-1; TRBD2 matches 13 bases. Germline CDR1 is SNHLY and CDR2 is FYNNEI. The ends lost 7 bases at V and 10 bases at J; junction bases unmatched: 7. The CDR3 sequence is 14 residues long.

The chain combines TRBV3-1 (or the pseudogene TRBV3-2) with TRBJ2-7; perhaps TRBD1 as D (6 bases). The CDR3 is made up of 14 amino acids. V lost 6 bases, J lost 1 base, and 13 bases lay in between. Germline V lookup: CDR1 LGHDT, CDR2 YNNKEL (reference sequence). The CDR3, as DNA: TGTGCCAGCAGTCAACAACAGGGTTCCTACGAGCAGTACTTC. This encodes CASSQQQGSYEQYF.

J is TRBJ2-3 and V is TRBV7-3, with TRBD2 matching 9 bases. The CDR3 has 15 residues. Germline V gene data show CDR1 as SGHTA and CDR2 as FQGTGA. V was pared by 5 bases and J by 7 bases, with 10 bases of the junction left unmatched. The CDR3 DNA sequence: TGTGCCAGCAGCCTCGGGACTAGCTCCACGAATACGCAGTATTTT. Protein: CASSLGTSSTNTQYF.

The J gene is TRBJ1-1, the V gene TRBV9; D is unclear. The CDR3 sequence is 13 residues long. The germline gives CDR1 SGDLS, CDR2 YYNGEE. Trimming cost V 1 base and J 4 bases, with 8 bases left between them. The CDR3 DNA follows: TGTGCCAGCAGCGTACCCGGGGTCACTGAAGCTTTCTTT. It specifies CASSVPGVTEAFF. Full variable domain (missing parts from reference TRBV9 and TRBJ1-1): DSGVTQTPKHLITATGQRVTLRCSPRSGDLSVYWYQQSLDQGLQFLIQYYNGEERAKGNILERFSAQQFPDLHSELNLSSLELGDSALYFCASSVPGVTEAFFGQGTRLTVV.

V and J are TRBV28 and TRBJ1-4; D may be TRBD1 (5 bases). V was shortened by 6 bases and J by 8 bases, with 19 bases between the two germline ends. This CDR3 has 15 amino acids. Germline CDR1 is MDHEN and CDR2 is SYDVKM. The CDR3 reads CASSGSGGLGEKLFF. The CDR3 region has the DNA TGTGCCAGCAGCGGGAGTGGGGGACTAGGGGAAAAACTGTTTTTT.

This chain links TRBV10-2 with TRBJ2-1; 10 bases are shared with TRBD2. The CDR3 is made up of 16 amino acids. The V and J ends lost 4 bases and 8 bases, in that order; junction bases with no gene match: 11. CDR1 and CDR2 from the germline V gene are WSHSY and SAAADI. CDR3 DNA sequence: TGCGCCAGCAGTGGACGGCGGCTAGCGGGAGTTGATGAGCAGTTCTTC. It specifies CASSGRRLAGVDEQFF.

The chain combines TRBV6-6 with TRBJ1-1, with 7 nucleotides matching TRBD1. Germline loops: CDR1 MNHNY, CDR2 SVGAGI (reference sequence). The CDR3 is 16 amino acids. V lost 7 bases and J lost 0; bases outside the gene matches: 11. CDR3 amino acids: CASTSPRGHMNTEAFF. As DNA, the CDR3 is TGTGCCAGCACCTCCCCTAGGGGGCACATGAACACTGAAGCTTTCTTT.

This clone was seen once. The CDR3 nucleotides read TGCGCCAGCAGCAGAGGACAGGGTGCCTATGGCTACACCTTC. This translates into CASSRGQGAYGYTF. The J gene is TRBJ1-2, the V gene TRBV4-1; TRBD1 aligns across 8 bases. Germline CDR1 MGHRA, CDR2 YSYEKL. The ends lost 5 bases at V and 4 bases at J; junction bases unmatched: 6. The length of the CDR3 is 14 residues.

The chain employs TRBV7-8 and TRBJ1-2; 8 positions match TRBD1. V lost 5 bases and J lost 3; bases outside the gene matches: 2. The CDR3 has 13 amino acids. Germline CDR1 SGHVS, CDR2 FQNEAQ. As DNA, the CDR3 is TGTGCCAGCAGCATGACAGGGGACTATGGCTACACCTTC. Translating gives CASSMTGDYGYTF.

The chain employs TRBV5-4 and TRBJ1-1, with 7 bases aligning to TRBD1. V shed 4 bases, J shed 5 bases, and the junction held 5 bases outside the gene matches. This CDR3 spans 13 amino acids. Looked up from germline, CDR1 is SGHNT and CDR2 is YYREEE (reference sequence). CDR3 in amino acids: CASSPDRVTEAFF. CDR3 nucleotide sequence: TGTGCCAGCAGCCCTGACAGGGTAACTGAAGCTTTCTTT.

This clone was observed a handful of times. The chain employs TRBV2 and TRBJ1-2, with TRBD1 matching 8 bases. CDR3 length equals 16 residues. V was pared by 6 bases and J by 5 bases, with 14 bases of the junction left unmatched. CDR1 is SNHLY and CDR2 is FYNNEI in the germline V gene. As DNA, the CDR3 is TGTGCCAGCAGCTTTGACAGGGGTCAAGGGCTTTATGGCTACACCTTC. Translated, it gives CASSFDRGQGLYGYTF.

The sample holds one count of this clone. The chain couples TRBV15 to TRBJ1-2; D unclear. CDR3 length: 15 residues. With 0 bases removed from V and 7 bases from J, the gap between germline ends came to 15 bases. CDR1 is LNHNV, CDR2 YYDKDF, per germline (reference sequence). The CDR3 nucleotides read TGTGCCACCAGCAGAGATACTGAGGGTTTCGGTGGCTACACCTTC. Translation gives CATSRDTEGFGGYTF.

The rearrangement links TRBV28 to TRBJ2-3, with D perhaps TRBD2 (5 bases). The V and J ends lost 5 bases and 3 bases respectively, with 12 bases between them. Germline CDR1 MDHEN, CDR2 SYDVKM. The CDR3 consists of 14 residues. CDR3 nucleotides: TGTGCCAGCAGTCCTAGCCTAGATACAGATACGCAGTATTTT. It codes for CASSPSLDTDTQYF.

This sequence joins TRBV29-1 and TRBJ2-7; TRBD2 matches 12 bases. V trimming: 6 bases; J trimming: 5 bases; junction bases outside the gene matches: 5. The germline gives CDR1 SQVTM, CDR2 ANQGSEA. The CDR3 covers 13 residues. The CDR3 here is CSVLAGGPDEQYF. The CDR3 nucleotides are TGCAGCGTCCTAGCGGGAGGGCCCGACGAGCAGTACTTC.

The rearrangement uses TRBV3-1 (or the pseudogene TRBV3-2) and TRBJ2-6; D is undetermined. V lost 5 bases and J 0 bases, leaving 8 bases between the germline ends. This CDR3 comprises 15 residues. Germline V CDR1 and CDR2: LGHDT, YNNKEL (reference sequence). The CDR3 DNA reads TGTGCCAGCAGCTCCCCGTACTCTGGGGCCAACGTCCTGACTTTC. It specifies CASSSPYSGANVLTF.

The V call is TRBV11-3, the J call TRBJ2-5, with 9 bases lining up with TRBD2. The CDR3 extends over 13 amino acids. Germline CDR1 is SGHNT and CDR2 is YENEEA. V dropped 4 bases and J dropped 5; count of bases not matched to a gene: 2. The CDR3 DNA follows: TGTGCCAGCAGCTCAAGCGGGGGGGAGACCCAGTACTTC. Residues: CASSSSGGETQYF.

The V gene is TRBV6-1, the J gene TRBJ2-2, with 10 bases identical to TRBD1. The CDR3 is 16 residues long. With 1 base clipped from V and 3 bases from J, the junction kept 2 bases outside the gene matches. Per germline, CDR1 MNHNS and CDR2 SASEGT. The CDR3 protein is CASSEGTGGYTGELFF. The CDR3 DNA reads as TGTGCCAGCAGTGAAGGGACAGGGGGTTACACCGGGGAGCTGTTTTTT.